The rows below give T cell receptor beta chains drawn from one sample of a study of OX40 agonist ivuxolimab in advanced cancers. The protocol was immunoSEQ multiplex PCR, while the TCRdb copy is restricted to in-frame clones and leaves out a portion. The table shows 78,000 or so clones, with 92% occurring only once. The specimen comprised CD4+ or CD8+ T cells sorted from blood, sampled in a trial of the OX40 agonist ivuxolimab. These receptors all come from an adult with an advanced solid tumor such as melanoma, head and neck, liver or kidney cancer. CDR3s include the opening cysteine and the closing phenylalanine or tryptophan. D genes are given only for firm matches. Rows may omit the clone size; those that give it use once, few, many or a size class.

abundance	d_gene	v_gene	j_gene	CDR3nt	CDR3aa
NA	NA	TRBV5-1	TRBJ2-3	TGCGCCAGCAGCCGGTCCAGGGCAGATACGCAGTATTTT	CASSRSRADTQYF
few	NA	TRBV19	TRBJ2-3	TGTGCCAGTAGTATGGGCCAGCTAAGCACAGATACGCAGTATTTT	CASSMGQLSTDTQYF
NA	NA	TRBV5-1	TRBJ2-7	TGCGCCAGCAGCTTGGGAACGGGAGTGGTCTACGAGCAGTACTTC	CASSLGTGVVYEQYF
NA	NA	TRBV6-5	TRBJ2-7	TGTGCCAGCAGTTACAGGGGTGCCGGGGTGGTCGAGCAGTACTTC	CASSYRGAGVVEQYF
once	NA	TRBV29-1	TRBJ1-3	TGCAGCGTTGTGCGTGGAAACACCATATATTTT	CSVVRGNTIYF
NA	TRBD2	TRBV7-2	TRBJ2-1	TGTGCCAGCAGCCCCCGCGGCTCGAGACTAGCGGGGGCCAATGAGCAGTTCTTC	CASSPRGSRLAGANEQFF
NA	TRBD2	TRBV29-1	TRBJ2-7	TGCAGCGTTGTCCGCCTAGCGGGAGGGGGCGAGCAGTACTTC	CSVVRLAGGGEQYF
once	TRBD1	TRBV11-3	TRBJ2-2	TGTGCCAGCAGTTCAAGGACAGGGTGGAACACCGGGGAGCTGTTTTTT	CASSSRTGWNTGELFF
NA	TRBD2	TRBV6-6	TRBJ2-1	TGTGCCAGCAGTGCTCGGACTAGCACTAATGAGCAGTTCTTC	CASSARTSTNEQFF
NA	NA	TRBV5-1	TRBJ2-4	TGCGCCAGCAGCTTGGACGGTTTAGCCAAAAACATTCAGTACTTC	CASSLDGLAKNIQYF
NA	TRBD1	TRBV7-6	TRBJ1-2	TGTGCCAGCAGCAGATTGACAGGGGGCGACTATGGCTACACCTTC	CASSRLTGGDYGYTF
NA	TRBD1	TRBV18	TRBJ1-5	TGTGCCAGCTCTCTTGGGACAGACAATCAGCCCCAGCATTTT	CASSLGTDNQPQHF
NA	NA	TRBV19	TRBJ2-7	TGTGCCAGTAGTATAGAAGCGCCTAGCGCAGTCTCCTACGAGCAGTACTTC	CASSIEAPSAVSYEQYF